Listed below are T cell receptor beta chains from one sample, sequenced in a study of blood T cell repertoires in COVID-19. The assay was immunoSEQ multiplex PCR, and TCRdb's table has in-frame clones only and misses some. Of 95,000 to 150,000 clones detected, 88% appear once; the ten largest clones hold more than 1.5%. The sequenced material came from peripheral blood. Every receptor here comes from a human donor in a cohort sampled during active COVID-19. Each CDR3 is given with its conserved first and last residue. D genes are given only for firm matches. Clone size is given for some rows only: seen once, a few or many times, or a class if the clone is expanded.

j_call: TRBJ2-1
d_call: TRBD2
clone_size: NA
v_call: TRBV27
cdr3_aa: CASTFRGERYNEQFF
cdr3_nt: TGTGCCAGCACCTTCCGGGGGGAGCGCTACAATGAGCAGTTCTTC

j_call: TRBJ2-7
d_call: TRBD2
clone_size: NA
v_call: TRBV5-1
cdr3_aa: CASSLASGRAYEQYF
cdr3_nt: TGCGCCAGCAGCCTCGCTAGCGGGAGGGCCTACGAGCAGTACTTC

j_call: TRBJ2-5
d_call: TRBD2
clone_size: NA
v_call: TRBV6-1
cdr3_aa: CASSEARTSGYQETQYF
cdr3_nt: TGTGCCAGCAGTGAAGCCCGGACTAGCGGATACCAAGAGACCCAGTACTTC

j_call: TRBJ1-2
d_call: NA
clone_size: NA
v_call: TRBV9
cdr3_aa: CASSVDPLYGYTF
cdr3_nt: TGTGCCAGCAGCGTAGATCCACTCTATGGCTACACCTTC

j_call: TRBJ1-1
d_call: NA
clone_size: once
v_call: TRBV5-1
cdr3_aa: CASSLVGTLNTEAFF
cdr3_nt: TGCGCCAGCAGCTTGGTTGGGACATTGAACACTGAAGCTTTCTTT

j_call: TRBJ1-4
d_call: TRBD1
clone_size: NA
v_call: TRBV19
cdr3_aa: CASSSGTGGRKLFF
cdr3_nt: TGTGCCAGTAGTTCCGGGACAGGGGGCAGAAAACTGTTTTTT

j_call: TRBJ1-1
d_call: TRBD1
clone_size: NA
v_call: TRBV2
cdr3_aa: CASRAETGAFSEAFF
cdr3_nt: TGTGCCAGCAGGGCGGAGACAGGGGCCTTTTCTGAAGCTTTCTTT

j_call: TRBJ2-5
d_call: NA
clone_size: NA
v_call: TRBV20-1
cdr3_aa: CSASAGIGETQYF
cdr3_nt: TGCAGTGCTAGTGCGGGAATAGGAGAGACCCAGTACTTC

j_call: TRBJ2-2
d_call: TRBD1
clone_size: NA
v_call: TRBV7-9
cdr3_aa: CASTTGGAGNTGELFF
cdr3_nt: TGTGCCAGCACGACAGGGGGCGCGGGGAACACCGGGGAGCTGTTTTTT

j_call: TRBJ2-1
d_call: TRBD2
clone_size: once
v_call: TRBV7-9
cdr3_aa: CASSPGTSYEQFF
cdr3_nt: TGTGCCAGCAGTCCCGGGACTAGCTATGAGCAGTTCTTC

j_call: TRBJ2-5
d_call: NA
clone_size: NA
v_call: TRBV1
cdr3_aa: CTSSHDETTSGRGAQYF
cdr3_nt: TGCACCAGCAGCCATGACGAAACGACTAGCGGGAGGGGGGCCCAGTACTTC

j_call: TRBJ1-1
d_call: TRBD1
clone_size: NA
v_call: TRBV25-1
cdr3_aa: CASSAAGTGNTEAFF
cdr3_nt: TGTGCCAGCAGTGCCGCCGGGACAGGGAACACTGAAGCTTTCTTT

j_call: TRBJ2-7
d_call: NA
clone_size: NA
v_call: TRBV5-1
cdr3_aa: CASTRGAGEPYEQYF
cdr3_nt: TGCGCCAGCACCCGGGGGGCAGGGGAGCCCTACGAGCAGTACTTC

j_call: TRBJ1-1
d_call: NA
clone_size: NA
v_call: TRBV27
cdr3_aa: CASSPAGGHTEAFF
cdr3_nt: TGTGCCAGCAGTCCTGCCGGTGGGCACACTGAAGCTTTCTTT

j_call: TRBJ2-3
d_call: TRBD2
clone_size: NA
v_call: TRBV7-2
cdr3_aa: CASSLTSGLSTDTQYF
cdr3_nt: TGTGCCAGCAGTTTGACTAGCGGGTTAAGCACAGATACGCAGTATTTT

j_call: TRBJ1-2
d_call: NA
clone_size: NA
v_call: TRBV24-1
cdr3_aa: CATSDLSPLTGDYGYTF
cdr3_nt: TGTGCCACCAGTGATCTTTCTCCCCTGACAGGCGATTATGGCTACACCTTC

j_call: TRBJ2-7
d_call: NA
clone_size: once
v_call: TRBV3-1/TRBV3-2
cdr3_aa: CASSLGQGLSEQYF
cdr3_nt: TGTGCCAGCAGCCTGGGCCAAGGTTTGAGCGAGCAGTACTTC

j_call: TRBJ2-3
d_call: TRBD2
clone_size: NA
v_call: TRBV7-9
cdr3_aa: CASSPSSGRGTDTQYF
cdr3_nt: TGTGCCAGCAGCCCCTCTAGCGGGAGGGGCACAGATACGCAGTATTTT

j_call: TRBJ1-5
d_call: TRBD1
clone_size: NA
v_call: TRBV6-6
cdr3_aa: CASRGTGGAGQPQHF
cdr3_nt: TGTGCCAGCAGGGGGACAGGGGGCGCGGGTCAGCCCCAGCATTTT

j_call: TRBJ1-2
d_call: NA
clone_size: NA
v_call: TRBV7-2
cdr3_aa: CASSLVRPGLTNYGYTF
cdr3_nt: TGTGCCAGCAGCTTAGTGCGTCCCGGTCTGACTAACTATGGCTACACCTTC

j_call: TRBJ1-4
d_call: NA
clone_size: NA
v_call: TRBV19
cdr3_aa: CASSKSPARASEKLFF
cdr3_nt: TGTGCCAGTAGTAAGTCCCCTGCGCGGGCGAGTGAAAAACTGTTTTTT

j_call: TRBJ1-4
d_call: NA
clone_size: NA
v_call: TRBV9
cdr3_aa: CASSVQGGNEKLFF
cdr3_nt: TGTGCCAGCAGCGTTCAGGGAGGTAATGAAAAACTGTTTTTT

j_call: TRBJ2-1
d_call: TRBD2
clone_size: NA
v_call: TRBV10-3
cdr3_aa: CAISIFGGLDNEQFF
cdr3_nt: TGTGCCATCAGCATCTTCGGGGGGTTGGACAATGAGCAGTTCTTC

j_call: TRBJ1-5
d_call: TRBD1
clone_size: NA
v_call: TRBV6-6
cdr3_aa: CASSLGQPSNQPQHF
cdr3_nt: TGTGCCAGCAGCTTGGGACAGCCCAGCAATCAGCCCCAGCATTTT

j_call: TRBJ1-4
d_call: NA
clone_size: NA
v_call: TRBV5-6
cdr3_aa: CASSSTTGPRGEKLFF
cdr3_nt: TGTGCCAGCAGCAGCACAACAGGGCCCCGGGGAGAAAAACTGTTTTTT

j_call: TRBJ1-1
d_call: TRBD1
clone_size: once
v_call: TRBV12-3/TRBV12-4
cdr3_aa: CATSQTGVTEAFF
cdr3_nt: TGTGCCACGTCCCAGACAGGGGTAACTGAAGCTTTCTTT

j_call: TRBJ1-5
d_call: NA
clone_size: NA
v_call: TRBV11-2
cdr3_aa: CASSRYQGYSNQPQHF
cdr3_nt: TGTGCCAGCAGCAGGTATCAGGGGTACAGCAATCAGCCCCAGCATTTT

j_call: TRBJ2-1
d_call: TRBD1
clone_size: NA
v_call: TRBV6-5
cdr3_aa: CASRAGTGPYNEQFF
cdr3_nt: TGTGCCAGCAGAGCTGGGACAGGACCTTACAATGAGCAGTTCTTC

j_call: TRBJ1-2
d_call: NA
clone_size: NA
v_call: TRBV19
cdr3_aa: CASSGGVSNYGYTF
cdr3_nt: TGTGCCAGTTCGGGAGGGGTCTCTAACTATGGCTACACCTTC

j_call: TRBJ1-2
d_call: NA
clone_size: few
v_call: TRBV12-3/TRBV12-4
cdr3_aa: CASSLNSNYGYTF
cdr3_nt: TGTGCCAGCAGTTTGAACAGTAACTATGGCTACACCTTC

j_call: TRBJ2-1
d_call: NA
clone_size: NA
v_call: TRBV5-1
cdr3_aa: CASSLAIGTMNNEQFF
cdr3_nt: TGCGCCAGCAGCTTGGCCATCGGGACAATGAACAATGAGCAGTTCTTC

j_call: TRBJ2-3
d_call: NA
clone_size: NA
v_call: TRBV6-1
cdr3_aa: CASSDGGASTDTQYF
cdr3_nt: TGTGCCAGCAGTGACGGGGGAGCAAGCACAGATACGCAGTATTTT

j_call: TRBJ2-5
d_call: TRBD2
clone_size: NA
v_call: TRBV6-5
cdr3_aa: CASSYSRTSEETQYF
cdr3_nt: TGTGCCAGCAGTTACTCGAGAACTAGCGAAGAGACCCAGTACTTC

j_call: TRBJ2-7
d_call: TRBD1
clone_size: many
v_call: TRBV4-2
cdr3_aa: CASSQAGQGLDEQYF
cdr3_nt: TGTGCCAGCAGCCAAGCCGGACAGGGGTTGGACGAGCAGTACTTC

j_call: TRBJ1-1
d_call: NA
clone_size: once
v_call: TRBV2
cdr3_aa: CASKNTPGWNTEAFF
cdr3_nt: TGTGCCAGCAAGAACACTCCGGGTTGGAACACTGAAGCTTTCTTT

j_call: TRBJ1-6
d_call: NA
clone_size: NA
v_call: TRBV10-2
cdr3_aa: CASAGDNLSYNSPLHF
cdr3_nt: TGCGCCAGCGCCGGGGACAACCTCTCCTATAATTCACCCCTCCACTTT

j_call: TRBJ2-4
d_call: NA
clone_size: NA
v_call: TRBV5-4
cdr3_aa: CASSPAPHGAKNIQYF
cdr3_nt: TGTGCCAGCAGCCCTGCCCCCCATGGGGCAAAAAACATTCAGTACTTC

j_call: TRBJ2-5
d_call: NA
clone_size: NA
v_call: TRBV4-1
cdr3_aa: CASSQQDRVQETQYF
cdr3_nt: TGCGCCAGCAGCCAACAGGACAGAGTACAAGAGACCCAGTACTTC

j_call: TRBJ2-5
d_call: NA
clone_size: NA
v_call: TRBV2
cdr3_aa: CASSRDVGVETQYF
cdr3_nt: TGTGCCAGCAGTAGAGACGTAGGGGTGGAGACCCAGTACTTC

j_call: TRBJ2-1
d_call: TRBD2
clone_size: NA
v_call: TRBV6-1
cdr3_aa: CASSEGLAGVLEQFF
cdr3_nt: TGTGCCAGCAGTGAAGGACTAGCGGGAGTTCTTGAGCAGTTCTTC

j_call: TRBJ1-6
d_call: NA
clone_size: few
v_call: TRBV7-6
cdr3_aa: CASSLLVGNSPLHF
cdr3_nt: TGTGCCAGCAGCTTATTGGTGGGCAATTCACCCCTCCACTTT

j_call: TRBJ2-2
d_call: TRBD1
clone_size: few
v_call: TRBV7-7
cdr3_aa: CASSSTGTGVPGELFF
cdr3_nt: TGTGCTAGCAGCTCGACCGGGACAGGGGTCCCCGGGGAGCTGTTTTTT

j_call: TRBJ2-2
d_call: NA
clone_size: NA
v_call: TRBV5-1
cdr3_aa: CASSTGQHTGELFF
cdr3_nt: TGCGCCAGCAGCACCGGACAGCACACCGGGGAGCTGTTTTTT

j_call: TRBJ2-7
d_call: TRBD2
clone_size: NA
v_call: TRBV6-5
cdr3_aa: CASSRLAGGYEQYF
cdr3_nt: TGTGCCAGCAGTCGACTAGCGGGGGGCTACGAGCAGTACTTC

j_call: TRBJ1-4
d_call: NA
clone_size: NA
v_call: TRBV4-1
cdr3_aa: CASTRGSEKLFF
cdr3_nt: TGCGCCAGCACCCGGGGAAGTGAAAAACTGTTTTTT

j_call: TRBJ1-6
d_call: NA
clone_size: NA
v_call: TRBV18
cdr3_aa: CASSLSQGAGSPLHF
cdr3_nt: TGTGCCAGCTCACTCTCACAGGGAGCTGGATCACCCCTCCACTTT

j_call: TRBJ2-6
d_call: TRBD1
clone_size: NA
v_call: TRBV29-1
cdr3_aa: CSVESRGRGGANVLTF
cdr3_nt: TGCAGCGTTGAGTCCAGGGGGCGAGGTGGGGCCAACGTCCTGACTTTC

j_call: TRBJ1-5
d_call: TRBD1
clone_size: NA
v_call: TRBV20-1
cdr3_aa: CSASGTAWGQPQHF
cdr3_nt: TGCAGTGCTAGTGGGACAGCCTGGGGTCAGCCCCAGCATTTT

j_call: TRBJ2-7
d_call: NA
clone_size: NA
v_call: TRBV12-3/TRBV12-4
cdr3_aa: CASSFGGHEQYF
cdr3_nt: TGTGCCAGCAGTTTTGGAGGGCACGAGCAGTACTTC

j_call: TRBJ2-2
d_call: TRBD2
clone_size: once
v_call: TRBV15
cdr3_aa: CATSGLADNTGELFF
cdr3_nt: TGTGCCACCAGCGGCCTAGCGGACAACACCGGGGAGCTGTTTTTT

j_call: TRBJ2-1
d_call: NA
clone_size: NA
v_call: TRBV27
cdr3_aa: CASSTGNEQFF
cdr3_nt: TGTGCCAGCAGTACGGGTAATGAGCAGTTCTTC

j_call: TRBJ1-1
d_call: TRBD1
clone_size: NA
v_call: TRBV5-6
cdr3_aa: CASSLAGTGGPETEAFF
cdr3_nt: TGTGCCAGCAGCTTGGCCGGCACAGGGGGCCCAGAGACTGAAGCTTTCTTT

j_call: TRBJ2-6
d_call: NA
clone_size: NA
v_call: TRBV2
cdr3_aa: CASRADSSGANVLTF
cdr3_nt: TGTGCCAGCAGAGCGGACAGCTCTGGGGCCAACGTCCTGACTTTC

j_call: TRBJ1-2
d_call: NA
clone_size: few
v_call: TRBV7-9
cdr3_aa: CASSLGAVGGLVYGYTF
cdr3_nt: TGTGCCAGCAGCTTAGGGGCAGTTGGAGGTTTAGTCTATGGCTACACCTTC

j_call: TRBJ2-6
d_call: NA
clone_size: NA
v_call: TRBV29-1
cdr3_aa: CSVAGAALSGANVLTF
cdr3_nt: TGCAGCGTTGCTGGCGCGGCCCTATCTGGGGCCAACGTCCTGACTTTC

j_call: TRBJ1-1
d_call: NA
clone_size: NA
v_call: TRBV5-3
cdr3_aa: CARSSHKTGSFTEAFF
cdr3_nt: TGTGCCAGAAGCTCCCACAAGACGGGATCCTTCACTGAAGCTTTCTTT

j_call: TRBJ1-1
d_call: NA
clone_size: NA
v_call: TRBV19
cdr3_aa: CASSGRDLVNTEAFF
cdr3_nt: TGTGCCAGTAGTGGTCGGGACTTGGTGAACACTGAAGCTTTCTTT

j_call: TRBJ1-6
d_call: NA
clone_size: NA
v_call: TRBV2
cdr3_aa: CASSESAGPIIPLHF
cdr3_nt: TGTGCCAGCAGTGAATCGGCAGGGCCTATTATACCCCTCCACTTT

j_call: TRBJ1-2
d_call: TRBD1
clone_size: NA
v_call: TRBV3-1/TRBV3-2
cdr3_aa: CASSQGTGPTNYGYTF
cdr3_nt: TGTGCCAGCAGCCAAGGGACAGGGCCCACTAACTATGGCTACACCTTC